Below are 2 T cell receptor beta chains sequenced from a single sample in a study of identical twins. TCRdb reprocessed the 5' RACE reads with MiXCR, giving one entry per CDR3 protein. The repertoire holds under 300,000 distinct CDR3 sequences, around 15% seen once, with under 9.5% in the top ten. Material: memory (CD45RO+) T cells sorted from blood. The receptors were sampled from a woman aged 18-29 years in good health.

The chain recombines TRBV5-1 with TRBJ2-1; TRBD2 matches 11 bases. CDR1 is SGHRS, CDR2 YFSETQ, per germline. The CDR3 spans 18 residues. The V segment lost 2 bases and the J segment 0 bases; nucleotides outside the gene matches: 7. The CDR3 is CASSFASGGTSSYNEQFF. Here the CDR3 DNA reads TGCGCCAGCAGCTTTGCTAGCGGGGGGACCAGCTCCTACAATGAGCAGTTCTTC.

The chain is built from TRBV18 and TRBJ2-3; D is perhaps TRBD1 (6 bases). V gave up 0 bases and J gave up 9 bases, with 19 bases separating them. Germline V CDR1 and CDR2: KGHSH, LQKENI. The CDR3 is 16 amino acids. The CDR3 loop reads CASSPPKGRDIPTQYF. The CDR3 nucleotides are TGTGCCAGCTCACCACCGAAAGGTCGGGACATCCCCACGCAGTATTTT.